Sequencing of this TCR beta chain was carried out in a study of blood T cell repertoires in COVID-19 (dated by TCRdb to the early 2020s). Turning to the overall study: Samples from collaborators originated in the United States, Italy and Spain and spanned both the acute and convalescent phases of COVID-19. The material from the prospective study consisted of cDNA or gDNA derived from T cells, B-cell-depleted T cells, or PBMCs. Subjects who had been exposed to COVID-19, were actively infected with it, or had recovered from it provided the deeply sampled blood TCRbeta repertoires that made up the dataset. The repertoires were made available in a free public database intended to serve as a resource for research on the immune response to SARS-CoV-2. The samples were drawn from two sources: the first 160 participants of the ongoing ImmuneRACE study, and fewer than 1,500 subjects contributed by 6 global collaborators. Nearly every sample came with metadata listing a de-identified subject ID, COVID-19 status, age in years and sex. Where HLA class I and class II types were available, the types were taken from metadata supplied by the sample provider, not from assay-based typing.

The cysteine opens and the phenylalanine closes a CDR3 of 18 amino acids. Only CDR3 DNA remains: 54 bases, in frame from the first base. V is cut back by 5 bases and J by 3 bases, with 15 bases in the junction unmatched. Sequences SGHRS (CDR1) and YFSETQ (CDR2) are obtained from the germline V gene. With respect to this clone: Its cognate antigen has yet to be identified. The input lacks base qualities; no much larger clone sits a single base away.

The research as a whole found: The amount of clinical and demographic metadata varied by source and participant and was provided uncurated.

A second Seattle source provided samples from volunteer blood donors who had recovered from COVID-19. Whole blood was collected in K2EDTA tubes by collaborating institutions according to the institutions' own protocols. Collaborator samples were shipped for TCRbeta analysis as frozen whole blood, isolated PBMCs, or DNA extracted from either sample type. The immunoSEQ Assay, a bias-controlled multiplex PCR, was used to amplify TCRbeta CDR3 regions from genomic DNA. From the authors' description of their analysis: The number of nucleated cells in each sample was estimated by amplification of reference gene primers within the assay. To quantify the absolute abundance of each unique TCRbeta CDR3 rearrangement, sequence reads were collapsed and filtered. For each sample, productive Simpson clonality was calculated by taking the square root of Simpson's diversity index across productive rearrangements. TCRdb mirrors the immuneACCESS table, restricted to in-frame sequences. Some clones are absent from its copies; in checked studies, under half trace to an unresolved V gene, and the reason for the others is unknown. The V and J calls and clone size are taken from that table; D and trimming were inferred from the DNA. A total of roughly 250,000 clones appear in this sample, around nine tenths of them only once. In total, the top ten clones hold around 2.2% of the sample.

The sample comprised peripheral blood. The chain couples TRBV5-1 to TRBJ2-5, and TRBD1 aligns with 11 junction nucleotides. This TCR was recovered from a woman aged 40 to 55 who had recovered from COVID-19. The sequenced DNA: TGCGCCAGCAGGGCAGGACAGGGGGCGACAGTTGGAAAAGAGACCCAGTACTTC. Its protein product is CASRAGQGATVGKETQYF. This CDR3, with the reference TRBV5-1 and TRBJ2-5 proteins standing in past its ends, gives the full variable domain KAGVTQTPRYLIKTRGQQVTLSCSPISGHRSVSWYQQTPGQGLQFLFEYFSETQRNKGNFPGRFSGRQFSNSRSEMNVSTLELGDSALYLCASRAGQGATVGKETQYFGPGTRLLVL.